This T cell receptor (beta chain) is drawn from a study of cytomegalovirus exposure and HLA in healthy donors. Study-wide results and limits: The study dropped some indistinguishable V segments, TRBV6-2 and TRBV6-3 among them. Later analysis associated a missense DCLRE1C variant with TCR beta V- and J-gene trimming. Roughly even sequencing depth across donors was the assumption behind the presence/absence analyses. Earlier analysis looked at TCR beta V segments, and most were productive about 87% or about 30% of the time.

The PCR was carried out with 60 Vbeta primers and 13 Jbeta primers. Sequenced by immunoSEQ multiplex PCR; TCRdb stores in-frame clones only, minus some. The sample has some 77,000 clones, roughly 80% seen once. The CDR3 contains 12 residues. Germline CDR1 and CDR2: MNHEY and SVGAGI. Trimming took 7 bases from V and 5 from J, leaving 11 bases between them. About this clone itself: The antigen is unknown.

The TCR was taken from a woman in her forties or fifties in good health and CMV-seropositive. The chain links TRBV6-5 to TRBJ2-5, with a weak D call TRBD2 (6 bases). The sequenced sample consisted of PBMCs. The CDR3 here is CASTGVGETQYF. Written as DNA, the CDR3 is TGTGCCAGCACGGGAGTTGGCGAGACCCAGTACTTC.